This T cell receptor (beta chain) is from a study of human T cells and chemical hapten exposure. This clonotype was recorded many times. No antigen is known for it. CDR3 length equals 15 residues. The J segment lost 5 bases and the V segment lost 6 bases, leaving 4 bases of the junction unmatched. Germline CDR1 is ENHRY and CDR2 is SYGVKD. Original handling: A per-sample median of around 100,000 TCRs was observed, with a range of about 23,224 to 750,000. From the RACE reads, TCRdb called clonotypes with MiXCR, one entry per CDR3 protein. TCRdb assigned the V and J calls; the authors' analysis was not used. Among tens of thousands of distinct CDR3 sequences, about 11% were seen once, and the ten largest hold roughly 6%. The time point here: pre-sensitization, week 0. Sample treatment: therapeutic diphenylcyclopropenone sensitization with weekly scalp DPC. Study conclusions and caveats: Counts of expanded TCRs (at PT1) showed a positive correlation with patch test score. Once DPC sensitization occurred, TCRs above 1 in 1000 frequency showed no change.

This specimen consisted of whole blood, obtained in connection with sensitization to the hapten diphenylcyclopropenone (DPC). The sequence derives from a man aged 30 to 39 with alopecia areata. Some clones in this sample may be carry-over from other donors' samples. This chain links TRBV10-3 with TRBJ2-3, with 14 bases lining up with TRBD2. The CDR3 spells CAIRIGLAGGDTQYF. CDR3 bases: TGTGCCATCAGAATAGGACTAGCGGGAGGAGATACGCAGTATTTT.